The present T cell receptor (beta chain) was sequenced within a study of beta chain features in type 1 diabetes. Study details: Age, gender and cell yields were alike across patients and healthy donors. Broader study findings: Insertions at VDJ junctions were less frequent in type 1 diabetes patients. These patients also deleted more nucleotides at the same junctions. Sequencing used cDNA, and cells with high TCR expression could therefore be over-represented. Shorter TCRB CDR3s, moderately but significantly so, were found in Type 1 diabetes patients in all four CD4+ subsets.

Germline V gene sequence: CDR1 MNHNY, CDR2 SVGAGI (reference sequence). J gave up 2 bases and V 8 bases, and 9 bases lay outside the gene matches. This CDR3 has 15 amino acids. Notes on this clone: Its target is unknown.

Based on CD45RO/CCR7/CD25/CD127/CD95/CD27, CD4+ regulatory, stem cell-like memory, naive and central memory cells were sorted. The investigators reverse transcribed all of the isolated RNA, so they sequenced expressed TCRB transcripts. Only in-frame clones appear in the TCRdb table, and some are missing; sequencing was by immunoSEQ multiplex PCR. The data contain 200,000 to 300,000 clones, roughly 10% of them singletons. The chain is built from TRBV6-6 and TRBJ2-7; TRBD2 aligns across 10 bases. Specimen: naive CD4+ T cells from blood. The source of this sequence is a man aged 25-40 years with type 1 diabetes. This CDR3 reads CASGRVAGGTYEQYF. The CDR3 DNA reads TGTGCCAGCGGCAGGGTAGCGGGGGGAACCTACGAGCAGTACTTC.